This passage covers 20 T cell receptor beta chains from one sample sequenced in a study of blood T cell repertoires in COVID-19. Generated by immunoSEQ multiplex PCR, the TCRdb table keeps only in-frame clones and is missing some. The table shows roughly 180,000 clones, with less than 90% occurring only once. The sequencing input was peripheral blood. These receptor sequences come from a man between 65 and 85 years old with active or convalescent COVID-19.

The DNA of the CDR3 is TGTGCCAGCAGCCCCGGGACAGGGAGAATAAACACTGAAGCTTTCTTT. Amino acids: CASSPGTGRINTEAFF. The chain couples TRBV5-4 to TRBJ1-1; 9 bases match TRBD1. CDR3 length: 16 amino acids. Germline CDR1 and CDR2: SGHNT and YYREEE (reference sequence). Trimming at V came to 4 bases and at J to 2 bases, leaving 9 bases not matched to a gene.

V gene TRBV2 combines with J gene TRBJ1-2, with 8 bases that match TRBD1. Germline-derived CDR1 and CDR2 are SNHLY and FYNNEI. CDR3 length: 15 amino acids. V lost 2 bases and J lost 4; bases outside the gene matches: 6. The chain's CDR3 is CASSETDRVFYGYTF. The CDR3, as DNA: TGTGCCAGCAGTGAAACGGACAGGGTCTTCTATGGCTACACCTTC.

This clone occurred once. The chain carries TRBV7-8 and TRBJ1-1; D uncertain. Germline V gene data show CDR1 as SGHVS and CDR2 as FQNEAQ. Deletions cut 5 bases from V and 1 base from J, with 14 bases between. The CDR3 has 15 amino acids. CDR3 loop: CASSPVPSRNTEAFF. DNA of the CDR3: TGTGCCAGCAGCCCCGTGCCCAGTCGGAACACTGAAGCTTTCTTT.

DNA of the CDR3: TGCAGCGGCACAGGGGGGGAAAATATCTACAATGAGCAGTTCTTC. Protein product: CSGTGGENIYNEQFF. The rearrangement uses TRBV29-1 and TRBJ2-1; perhaps TRBD1 as D (8 bases). CDR1 is SQVTM and CDR2 is ANQGSEA in the germline V gene. The length of the CDR3 is 15 residues. V lost 7 bases to trimming and J lost 3 bases, with 19 bases between them.

J is TRBJ1-2 and V is TRBV30; no reliable D call. V lost 5 bases and J lost 4, with 11 bases in between. Germline values: CDR1 GTSNPN, CDR2 SVGIG (reference sequence). This CDR3 has 12 residues. This CDR3 reads CAWGAGSYGYTF. The CDR3, as DNA: TGTGCCTGGGGAGCAGGAAGCTATGGCTACACCTTC. Complete variable domain (other parts from reference TRBV30 and TRBJ1-2): SQTIHQWPATLVQPVGSPLSLECTVEGTSNPNLYWYRQAAGRGLQLLFYSVGIGQISSEVPQNLSASRPQDRQFILSSKKLLLSDSGFYLCAWGAGSYGYTFGSGTRLTVV.

The genes are TRBV18 and TRBJ2-7, with D perhaps TRBD1 (6 bases). The length of the CDR3 is 14 residues. Germline CDR1 KGHSH, CDR2 LQKENI. Trimming removed 3 bases at V and 6 bases at J, with 15 bases between. CDR3 protein: CASSPFRGEGEQYF. Written as DNA, the CDR3 is TGTGCCAGCTCACCTTTCAGGGGCGAGGGCGAGCAGTACTTC.

The chain carries TRBV7-6 and TRBJ2-5; 7 bases align to TRBD2. Trimming cost V 3 bases and J 2 bases; bases outside gene matches: 6. This CDR3 is built from 15 residues. Germline V gene lookup returns CDR1 SGHVS and CDR2 FNYEAQ. The CDR3 loop reads CASSFQTGGQETQYF. DNA for the CDR3: TGTGCCAGCAGCTTTCAGACCGGGGGGCAAGAGACCCAGTACTTC.

This rearrangement joins TRBV7-6 to TRBJ2-7, with 9 positions matching TRBD2. The CDR3 has 15 residues. Per the germline V gene, CDR1 is SGHVS and CDR2 is FNYEAQ. V was clipped by 4 bases and J by 3 bases; unmatched bases: 7. CDR3 sequence: CASSSIAGAVYEQYF. The CDR3 DNA sequence: TGTGCCAGCAGCTCCATAGCGGGAGCTGTCTACGAGCAGTACTTC. The entire variable domain, with the rest obtained from reference TRBV7-6 and TRBJ2-7, is as follows: GAGVSQSPRYKVTKRGQDVALRCDPISGHVSLYWYRQALGQGPEFLTYFNYEAQQDKSGLPNDRFSAERPEGSISTLTIQRTEQRDSAMYRCASSSIAGAVYEQYFGPGTRLTVT.

The sample holds one count of this clone. The rearrangement links TRBV28 to TRBJ2-2; D might be TRBD2 (6 bases). CDR1 and CDR2 from the germline V gene are MDHEN and SYDVKM. The CDR3 is made up of 14 amino acids. Trimming took off 7 bases at V and 8 bases at J, with 17 bases between the two ends. In DNA, the CDR3 is TGTGCCAGCACCTGGGGCGGGGAGATGGGGGAGCTGTTTTTT. Protein: CASTWGGEMGELFF.

The J gene is TRBJ2-3, the V gene TRBV6-6, with TRBD2 matching over 14 bases. The CDR3 runs 19 residues. Germline CDR1 is MNHNY and CDR2 is SVGAGI (reference sequence). The V gene end was trimmed by 5 bases and the J gene end by 0 bases; junction bases not matched to a gene: 10. The CDR3 DNA reads as TGTGCCAGCAGTCTTTGGACTAGCGGGGGGAGACATAGCACAGATACGCAGTATTTT. Its translation is CASSLWTSGGRHSTDTQYF.

The rearrangement uses TRBV28 and TRBJ1-5; possibly TRBD1 for D (5 bases). V lost 7 bases and J 5 bases, leaving 15 bases between the germline ends. Germline V gene lookup returns CDR1 MDHEN and CDR2 SYDVKM. The CDR3 runs 14 residues. CDR3 protein: CASIERTRHQPQHF. DNA for the CDR3: TGTGCCAGCATTGAAAGGACAAGGCATCAGCCCCAGCATTTT.

The rearrangement uses TRBV6-2 or TRBV6-3 and TRBJ1-5, with D maybe TRBD1 (5 bases). V lost 4 bases, J lost 1 base, and 14 bases lay in between. The CDR3 has 16 residues. Germline CDR1 and CDR2: MNHEY and SVGEGT. In nucleotides, the CDR3 is TGTGCCAGCAGTTCCCACACCCCAGGGAGCAATCAGCCCCAGCATTTT. Translation: CASSSHTPGSNQPQHF.

The V gene is TRBV12-5, the J gene TRBJ2-3; the D is unclear. The CDR3 contains 13 residues. Germline assignment: CDR1 LGHNT and CDR2 FRNRAP. The V end was cut by 3 bases, the J end by 6 bases, with 10 bases between. CDR3 region: CASGFALGDTQYF. DNA of the CDR3: TGTGCTAGTGGTTTTGCGTTGGGCGATACGCAGTATTTT.

The chain links TRBV5-1 to TRBJ2-7, with 8 bases that match TRBD2. CDR1 SGHRS and CDR2 YFSETQ come from the germline V gene. J was trimmed by 6 bases and V by 7 bases; bases with no gene match: 12. CDR3 size: 14 residues. The CDR3 coding sequence is TGCGCCAGCTCCCCCTCGAGCGGGAGCGGCGAGCAGTACTTC. Residues: CASSPSSGSGEQYF. Drawing the rest from reference TRBV5-1 and TRBJ2-7, the complete variable domain is KAGVTQTPRYLIKTRGQQVTLSCSPISGHRSVSWYQQTPGQGLQFLFEYFSETQRNKGNFPGRFSGRQFSNSRSEMNVSTLELGDSALYLCASSPSSGSGEQYFGPGTRLTVT.

The chain uses TRBV6-6 and TRBJ1-3; 8 nucleotides match TRBD1. The CDR3 is made up of 16 amino acids. V was clipped by 2 bases and J by 0 bases; unmatched bases: 3. CDR1 is MNHNY and CDR2 is SVGAGI in the germline V gene (reference sequence). The CDR3 nucleotides are TGTGCCAGCAGTTACCGGACAGGGCCCTCTGGAAACACCATATATTTT. This translates into CASSYRTGPSGNTIYF.

This clone was seen a handful of times. In DNA, the CDR3 is TGTGCCAGCAGCTGGACTAGAAGTACGCAGTATTTT. It encodes CASSWTRSTQYF. The chain joins TRBV5-4 to TRBJ2-3; 7 nucleotides match TRBD2. J lost 8 bases, V lost 3 bases, and 3 bases had no gene match. The germline V gene encodes CDR1 SGHNT and CDR2 YYREEE (reference sequence). CDR3 length equals 12 residues. The entire variable domain, with the rest obtained from reference TRBV5-4 and TRBJ2-3, is as follows: ETGVTQSPTHLIKTRGQQVTLRCSSQSGHNTVSWYQQALGQGPQFIFQYYREEENGRGNFPPRFSGLQFPNYSSELNVNALELDDSALYLCASSWTRSTQYFGPGTRLTVL.

The chain combines TRBV5-1 with TRBJ2-3; tentatively, D is TRBD2 (6 bases). Germline CDR1 SGHRS, CDR2 YFSETQ. The CDR3 sequence is 14 residues long. Trimming stripped 2 bases from V and 2 bases from J, with 9 bases between. In DNA, the CDR3 is TGCGCCAGCAGCTTAGCGGGCAACACAGATACGCAGTATTTT. Translated, it gives CASSLAGNTDTQYF.

This clone was detected only once. The V call is TRBV12-1, the J call TRBJ2-2; the listed D gene, TRBD1, was not tested against the DNA. TRBV12-1 represents a pseudogene. CDR3 length equals 15 residues. For the CDR3, the DNA is TGTGCCAGCAGCTTTTACAGGGTTGAGGCCGGGGAGCTGTTTTTT. It yields the protein CASSFYRVEAGELFF.

The V call is TRBV19, the J call TRBJ2-3; 9 bases align to TRBD1. The V gene end was trimmed by 3 bases and the J gene end by 4 bases; junction bases not matched to a gene: 8. CDR3 length equals 16 residues. CDR1 is LNHDA and CDR2 is SQIVND in the germline V gene (reference sequence). The CDR3 DNA reads as TGTGCCAGTAGTATTACAGGGGGCCTTTCTTCAGATACGCAGTATTTT. Its protein product is CASSITGGLSSDTQYF. Supplemented by reference TRBV19 and TRBJ2-3, the full variable domain reads DGGITQSPKYLFRKEGQNVTLSCEQNLNHDAMYWYRQDPGQGLRLIYYSQIVNDFQKGDIAEGYSVSREKKESFPLTVTSAQKNPTAFYLCASSITGGLSSDTQYFGPGTRLTVL.

As DNA, the CDR3 is TGTGCCAGCAGGGCAGAGCTAGAAGGCCAAGAGACCCAGTACTTC. Translated, it gives CASRAELEGQETQYF. The chain carries TRBV5-4 and TRBJ2-5; D remains ambiguous. This CDR3 comprises 15 residues. Germline V gene sequence: CDR1 SGHNT, CDR2 YYREEE (reference sequence). V was clipped by 5 bases and J by 1 base, with 15 bases between them.